This T cell receptor beta chain was recorded in a study of T cell responses to AZD1222 COVID-19 vaccine. Study-level findings and limits: Clonal diversity may have been underestimated in mostly white British donors. Two AZD1222 doses significantly raised spike-specific TCR breadth and depth over controls. Sampled repertoires all dated from after the peak T cell response.

Note on this clone: The antigen is undetermined.

CDR1 and CDR2 (germline): MNHNY, SVGAGI (reference sequence). The ends lost 5 bases at V and 0 bases at J; junction bases unmatched: 7. The CDR3 runs to 15 residues. Data came from immunoSEQ multiplex PCR; TCRdb stores just in-frame clones and leaves some out. In the table there are over 130,000 clones, almost 90% of which are singletons. Analysis merged second doses at about 4 or about 12 weeks. V usage is TRBV6-6 and J usage is TRBJ2-7, with TRBD1 matching over 7 bases. This sample comprised peripheral blood, obtained 28 days after the second AZD1222 dose. The clonotype originates from an adult who received the AZD1222 COVID-19 vaccine. CDR3 sequence: CASSPGQESSYEQYV. The CDR3 DNA reads as TGTGCCAGCAGTCCCGGACAGGAGAGCTCCTACGAGCAGTACGTC.